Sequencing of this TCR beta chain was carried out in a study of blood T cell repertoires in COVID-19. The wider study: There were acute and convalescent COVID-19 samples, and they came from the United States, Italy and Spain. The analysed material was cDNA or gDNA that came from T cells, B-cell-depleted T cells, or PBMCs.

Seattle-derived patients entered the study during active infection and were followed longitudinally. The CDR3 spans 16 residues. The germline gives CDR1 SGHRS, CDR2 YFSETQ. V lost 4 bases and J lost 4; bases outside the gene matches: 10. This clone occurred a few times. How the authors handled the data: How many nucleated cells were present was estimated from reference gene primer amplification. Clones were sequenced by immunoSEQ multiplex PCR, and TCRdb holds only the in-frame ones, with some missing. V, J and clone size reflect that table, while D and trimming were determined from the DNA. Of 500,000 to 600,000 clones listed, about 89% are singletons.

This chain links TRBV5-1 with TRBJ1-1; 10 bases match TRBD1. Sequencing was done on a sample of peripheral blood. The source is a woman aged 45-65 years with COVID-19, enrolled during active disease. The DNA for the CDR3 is TGCGCCAGCAGCACGACGGACAGGGGGATTGGCACTGAAGCTTTCTTT. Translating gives CASSTTDRGIGTEAFF.